The clone carrying this TCR beta chain has only a few counts. Antigen: not known. The data are from a study of cytomegalovirus exposure and HLA in healthy donors. 13 Jbeta primers and 60 Vbeta primers were used for the PCR. Generated by immunoSEQ multiplex PCR, the TCRdb table keeps only in-frame clones and is missing some. The table has 120,000 or so clones, over 60% seen once; the top ten hold 3.4%. The germline gives CDR1 SEHNR, CDR2 FQNEAQ (reference sequence). The CDR3 loop spans 16 amino acids. V dropped 3 bases and J dropped 0 bases, with 12 bases sitting between them. Findings of the study overall: Later examination showed HLA-associated TCR beta chains had greater clonal expansion than equally common others. Cytomegalovirus-associated status was assigned to 150 to 200 TCR beta chains.

The receptor was derived from a man under 40 in good health and CMV-seronegative. Specimen: PBMCs. The chain links TRBV7-9 to TRBJ1-3; no firm D call. For the CDR3, the DNA is TGTGCCAGCAGCTTCTACAGTACCATCTCTGGAAACACCATATATTTT. Residues: CASSFYSTISGNTIYF.